The 21 T cell receptor beta chains given below trace back to one sample, sequenced in a study of naive and memory T cell subsets. The beta constant-region primer was an equimolar mix of two oligonucleotides covering TRBC1 and TRBC2. Ligated cDNA was amplified by four rounds of PCR with nested alpha and beta constant-region primers and SP2. TCRdb fed the UMI-ligation and nested PCR reads into MiXCR, producing one record per CDR3 protein. Altogether 15,000 to 20,000 distinct CDR3 sequences are present, roughly 9% being singletons, with the ten largest covering roughly 24%. The sample was central memory CD8+ T cells from blood. These receptors were collected from a human donor in good health.

This clonotype was detected ten times or more. The rearrangement links TRBV6-2 or TRBV6-3 to TRBJ2-6, with D possibly TRBD2 on 6 matching bases. Germline V gene data show CDR1 as MNHEY and CDR2 as SVGEGT. The V end was cut by 6 bases, the J end by 2 bases, with 11 bases between. The CDR3 is made up of 15 amino acids. The CDR3 DNA reads as TGTGCCAGCAGCAATACGGGGGCTGGGGCCAACGTCCTGACTTTC. Translated, it gives CASSNTGAGANVLTF.

This clonotype has more than one count but fewer than ten. The genes are TRBV4-2 and TRBJ1-6; 7 bases align to TRBD1. The V and J ends lost 3 bases and 7 bases, in that order; junction bases with no gene match: 6. The CDR3 length is 15 residues. CDR1 and CDR2 from the germline V gene are LGHNA and YNFKEQ. Here the CDR3 reads CASSQRDSHNSPLHF. The CDR3 nucleotides are TGTGCCAGCAGCCAGAGGGACAGCCACAATTCACCCCTCCACTTT.

This clonotype was recorded a few times. CDR3 bases: TGTGCCAGCAGTTTCGTCAGGGGTGCTGAAGCTTTCTTT. Translating gives CASSFVRGAEAFF. The chain carries TRBV28 and TRBJ1-1, with D tentatively TRBD1 (6 bases). The ends were cut back, 3 bases at V and 6 bases at J, with 11 bases in the middle. The length of the CDR3 is 13 residues. Germline loops: CDR1 MDHEN, CDR2 SYDVKM. Combining the CDR3 with reference TRBV28 and TRBJ1-1 gives the whole variable domain DVKVTQSSRYLVKRTGEKVFLECVQDMDHENMFWYRQDPGLGLRLIYFSYDVKMKEKGDIPEGYSVSREKKERFSLILESASTNQTSMYLCASSFVRGAEAFFGQGTRLTVV.

Many counts were recorded for this clonotype. The rearrangement joins TRBV14 to TRBJ2-1; no definite D call. The germline CDR1 and CDR2 sequences are SGHDN and FVKESK. The CDR3 contains 16 residues. The germline V and J ends were trimmed by 0 bases and 0 bases, with 9 bases remaining between them. CDR3 sequence reads: CASSQEAGDSYNEQFF. The DNA of the CDR3 is TGTGCCAGCAGCCAAGAGGCTGGGGACTCCTACAATGAGCAGTTCTTC.

The chain carries TRBV15 and TRBJ2-1; TRBD2 might be the D (6 bases). Per germline, CDR1 LNHNV and CDR2 YYDKDF (reference sequence). Trimming stripped 1 base from V and 5 bases from J, with 12 bases between. The CDR3 runs 15 residues. CDR3 coding DNA: TGTGCCACCAGCAGAGGCCGGGGAGGAGACAATGAGCAGTTCTTC. Translating gives CATSRGRGGDNEQFF.

There are a few counts of this clonotype. CDR3 sequence (DNA): TGTGCCAGCTTGGGGACAGGGTCTAATGAAAAACTGTTTTTT. This translates into CASLGTGSNEKLFF. The J gene is TRBJ1-4, the V gene TRBV2; 9 bases are a match to TRBD1. Losses at the gene ends were 8 bases for V and 3 bases for J; bases not matched to a gene: 4. Germline lookup yields CDR1 SNHLY and CDR2 FYNNEI. This CDR3 is built from 14 residues.

This clonotype was recorded at least ten times. The chain joins TRBV20-1 to TRBJ1-3; TRBD1 might be the D (6 bases). This CDR3 has 12 residues. CDR1 and CDR2 from the germline V gene are DFQATT and SNEGSKA (reference sequence). V shed 6 bases and J shed 3 bases, with 9 bases lying between them. The CDR3 region has the DNA TGCAGTGCCACGACAGGTGGAAACACCATATATTTT. It yields the protein CSATTGGNTIYF.

The gene calls are TRBV5-6 and TRBJ2-1, with 7 bases lining up with TRBD2. The CDR3 length is 16 residues. Per germline, CDR1 SGHDT and CDR2 YYEEEE. V was pared by 4 bases and J by 1 base, with 8 bases of the junction left unmatched. The CDR3 DNA reads as TGTGCCAGCAGCCCACTCGCGGGAGAATCCTACAATGAGCAGTTCTTC. This sequence encodes CASSPLAGESYNEQFF.

This clonotype was seen at least ten times. The chain has TRBV7-8 and TRBJ2-5; D unresolved. V was pared by 1 base and J by 7 bases, with 7 bases between. The CDR3 contains 12 residues. The germline gives CDR1 SGHVS, CDR2 FQNEAQ. DNA for the CDR3: TGTGCCAGCAGCTTAGAGCGATCGACCCAGTACTTC. Encoded protein: CASSLERSTQYF.

In this sample, this clonotype turned up many times. The CDR3 DNA reads TGTGCCAGCAGACAACCCGGGACCCGCTACGAGCAGTACTTC. This translates into CASRQPGTRYEQYF. The chain joins TRBV6-5 to TRBJ2-7, with D possibly being TRBD1 or TRBD2 (5 bases each). The V gene's germline CDR1 is MNHEY and CDR2 SVGAGI. V gave up 6 bases and J gave up 3 bases, with 15 bases separating them. The CDR3 contains 14 residues.

By share, this clonotype counts as medium-sized. The V and J genes are TRBV6-5 and TRBJ2-1; 10 nucleotides agree with TRBD2. V was pared by 2 bases and J by 6 bases, with 4 bases of the junction left unmatched. Germline loops: CDR1 MNHEY, CDR2 SVGAGI. The CDR3 runs to 15 residues. CDR3 amino acids: CASSYQLAGGNEQFF. CDR3 coding DNA: TGTGCCAGCAGTTACCAGTTAGCGGGAGGCAATGAGCAGTTCTTC.

This chain links TRBV6-1 with TRBJ2-1; perhaps TRBD2 as D (7 bases). Trimming removed 6 bases at V and 10 bases at J, with 16 bases between. The germline V gene encodes CDR1 MNHNS and CDR2 SASEGT. The CDR3 is 13 residues long. The DNA for the CDR3 is TGTGCCAGCAGGGACCAGACGGGGGGCGAGCAGTTCTTC. Translated: CASRDQTGGEQFF.

This clonotype has ten or more counts. The CDR3 DNA sequence: TGTGCCAGCAGTTTATGGGGGAACACTGAAGCTTTCTTT. Protein sequence: CASSLWGNTEAFF. The chain is built from TRBV12-3 or TRBV12-4 and TRBJ1-1; D ambiguous. CDR3 length: 13 residues. V was cut by 2 bases and J by 1 base, with 5 bases left in between.

This clonotype has a count of ten or more. The chain couples TRBV7-8 to TRBJ1-1, with D hard to call. The CDR3 length is 13 residues. In germline, CDR1 is SGHVS, CDR2 FQNEAQ. Trimming cost V 0 bases and J 1 base, with 3 bases left between them. The CDR3 DNA is TGTGCCAGCAGCTTAGCCCCGAACACTGAAGCTTTCTTT. Its protein product is CASSLAPNTEAFF.

This clonotype was recorded a few times. The chain joins TRBV20-1 to TRBJ2-1, with TRBD2 matching over 9 bases. V shed 0 bases, J shed 4 bases, and the junction held 4 bases outside the gene matches. The germline CDR1 and CDR2 sequences are DFQATT and SNEGSKA (reference sequence). The CDR3 extends over 15 amino acids. CDR3 amino acids: CSARDVSGGYNEQFF. The DNA for the CDR3 is TGCAGTGCTAGAGATGTTAGCGGGGGTTACAATGAGCAGTTCTTC.

The chain recombines TRBV12-3 or TRBV12-4 with TRBJ2-1; the D is unclear. The CDR3 runs 13 residues. V lost 2 bases and J 10 bases, leaving 12 bases between the germline ends. The CDR3 sequence: CASSLSQRKEQFF. The CDR3 DNA sequence: TGTGCCAGCAGTTTATCGCAAAGAAAGGAGCAGTTCTTC.

The CDR3 protein is CASSLGVWDSGANVLTF. In DNA form, the CDR3 reads TGTGCCAGCAGCTTGGGAGTCTGGGACTCTGGGGCCAACGTCCTGACTTTC. The gene calls are TRBV5-6 and TRBJ2-6; no reliable D call. CDR1 and CDR2 from the germline V gene are SGHDT and YYEEEE. V lost 0 bases and J lost 0, with 10 bases in between. The CDR3 has 17 residues. The whole variable domain, remainder taken from reference TRBV5-6 and TRBJ2-6, is DAGVTQSPTHLIKTRGQQVTLRCSPKSGHDTVSWYQQALGQGPQFIFQYYEEEERQRGNFPDRFSGHQFPNYSSELNVNALLLGDSALYLCASSLGVWDSGANVLTFGAGSRLTVL.

The genes are TRBV27 and TRBJ1-2; 9 positions agree with TRBD1. Germline V gives CDR1 MNHEY, CDR2 SMNVEV (reference sequence). After removal of 6 bases from V and 7 bases from J, the junction contained 9 bases not matched to a gene. This CDR3 contains 14 residues. CDR3 bases: TGTGCCAGCAGCCGCAAACAGGGGGCCTTTGGCTACACCTTC. As protein: CASSRKQGAFGYTF.

The chain recombines TRBV9 with TRBJ2-1; D might be TRBD2 (6 bases). This CDR3 contains 16 residues. Germline V gene sequence: CDR1 SGDLS, CDR2 YYNGEE. V lost 4 bases to trimming and J lost 8 bases, with 22 bases between them. CDR3 sequence reads: CASSPSGGDKADEQFF. Written as DNA, the CDR3 is TGTGCCAGCAGCCCAAGCGGAGGGGATAAGGCCGATGAGCAGTTCTTC.

In this sample, this clonotype turned up many times. The rearrangement uses TRBV19 and TRBJ2-5, with TRBD2 matching over 8 bases. This CDR3 is 13 amino acids long. Germline trimming cut 8 bases from V and 4 bases from J; bases unmatched to any gene: 6. Germline values: CDR1 LNHDA, CDR2 SQIVND (reference sequence). DNA of the CDR3: TGTGCCAGTGCCAACCTAGCGGGAGAGACCCAGTACTTC. Protein product: CASANLAGETQYF.

The V call is TRBV28, the J call TRBJ2-7; D may be TRBD1 or TRBD2 (5 bases each). The CDR3 has 15 amino acids. From germline, CDR1 is MDHEN and CDR2 SYDVKM. V gave up 4 bases and J gave up 2 bases, with 15 bases separating them. This CDR3 is CASSSGTRRPYEQYF. The CDR3, as DNA: TGTGCCAGCAGTTCAGGGACGAGGCGACCCTACGAGCAGTACTTC.